The clone carrying this T cell receptor beta chain showed up just once. This record belongs to a study of blood T cell repertoires in COVID-19. For the study at large: Samples representing acute and convalescent COVID-19 were sourced from the United States, Italy and Spain.

The age range of participants was 18 to 89 years, with residence in about two dozen US areas. Participants reported their clinical history, and cohort assignment relied on those reports. Trimming took 0 bases from V and 7 from J, leaving 11 bases between them. CDR1 is SGHRS, CDR2 YFSETQ, per germline. The CDR3 loop spans 14 amino acids. In the study's own analysis: Estimation of nucleated cell counts was performed using reference gene primer amplification. The data were produced by immunoSEQ multiplex PCR, yet TCRdb's version contains in-frame clones alone and is incomplete. V and J calls and clone size are those listed in that table; D and trimming were worked out from the DNA. Among almost 400,000 clones listed, about 90% were seen once.

The material sequenced was PBMCs or T cells enriched from blood (not recorded which). The sequence was obtained from a woman younger than 45 who had recovered from COVID-19. V usage is TRBV5-1 and J usage is TRBJ2-1; tentative D call: TRBD2 (5 bases). CDR3 DNA: TGCGCCAGCAGCTTGGGGGGTAGAGGGAATGAGCAGTTCTTC. The encoded protein is CASSLGGRGNEQFF.